These T cell receptor beta chains were read from a single sample in a study of shared clonotypes between healthy human individuals. Repertoires were generated with immunoSEQ multiplex PCR, while TCRdb's copy carries only in-frame clones and drops some. The sample shows millions of clones, over 85% of them seen only once. The sample taken for sequencing was naive CD8+ T cells sorted from blood. The receptors were gathered from a man between 18 and 29 years old in good health. Each CDR3 is given with its conserved first and last residue. D genes are given only for firm matches. Only part of the rows carry a size: once, few, many, or a class if the clone is expanded.

DNA: TGTGCCATCAGTGACGTAGTGAGAGCGGTACCGACCTACAATGAGCAGTTCTTC; CDR3: CAISDVVRAVPTYNEQFF; D: .; size: .; J: TRBJ2-1; V: TRBV10-3
DNA: TGTGCCAGTAGTATGGGGACAGTCCTCTACACTGAAGCTTTCTTT; CDR3: CASSMGTVLYTEAFF; D: TRBD1; size: .; J: TRBJ1-1; V: TRBV19
DNA: TGTGCCAGCAGTTTAGAGACCCTTCCCTACAATGAGCAGTTCTTC; CDR3: CASSLETLPYNEQFF; D: .; size: many; J: TRBJ2-1; V: TRBV27
DNA: TGTGCCACCAGCAGAGTTGCGGGTAATGAAAAACTGTTTTTT; CDR3: CATSRVAGNEKLFF; D: .; size: .; J: TRBJ1-4; V: TRBV15
DNA: TGTGCCAGCAGCCCCGCAGGGGAGTACCACACTGAAGCTTTCTTT; CDR3: CASSPAGEYHTEAFF; D: .; size: .; J: TRBJ1-1; V: TRBV27
DNA: TGTGCCAGCAGTAACTCCGGGACTAGCGGCTACGAGCAGTACTTC; CDR3: CASSNSGTSGYEQYF; D: TRBD2; size: .; J: TRBJ2-7; V: TRBV28
DNA: TGTGCCACCAGAAAGACTAGCGGAGACAATGAGCAGTTCTTC; CDR3: CATRKTSGDNEQFF; D: TRBD2; size: .; J: TRBJ2-1; V: TRBV15
DNA: TGTGCCAGCAGCTCTTTCTCTGTCGAGTACACTGAAGCTTTCTTT; CDR3: CASSSFSVEYTEAFF; D: .; size: .; J: TRBJ1-1; V: TRBV7-9
DNA: TGTGCCAGCAGTCCACTTGGGGACAGCCTGAACACTGAAGCTTTCTTT; CDR3: CASSPLGDSLNTEAFF; D: TRBD1; size: .; J: TRBJ1-1; V: TRBV28
DNA: TGTGCCAGCAGTTTCTTCCTGCAGGTTTCACCCCTCCACTTT; CDR3: CASSFFLQVSPLHF; D: .; size: .; J: TRBJ1-6; V: TRBV28
DNA: TGTGCCAGCAGCTCCCGAGACAGGGGCTCTACGGAGCAGTACTTC; CDR3: CASSSRDRGSTEQYF; D: TRBD1; size: .; J: TRBJ2-7; V: TRBV7-2
DNA: TGTGCCAGCAGCTCAAACTCGGGGGAAGGTGCTAACTATGGCTACACCTTC; CDR3: CASSSNSGEGANYGYTF; D: .; size: .; J: TRBJ1-2; V: TRBV7-9
DNA: TGTGCCAGCAGCTATCAACCGGGACAGGGCTCCGAGCAGTACTTC; CDR3: CASSYQPGQGSEQYF; D: TRBD1; size: .; J: TRBJ2-7; V: TRBV7-2
DNA: TGTGCCAGCAGTCGGACAGGGGATCACGAGCAGTACTTC; CDR3: CASSRTGDHEQYF; D: TRBD1; size: .; J: TRBJ2-7; V: TRBV6-1
DNA: TGTGCCACCACCAGACAGGAAGTTCGAGATACGCAGTATTTT; CDR3: CATTRQEVRDTQYF; D: .; size: .; J: TRBJ2-3; V: TRBV15
DNA: TGTGCCAGCAAAGAGGGACAGGGTGTAATGGATACGCAGTATTTT; CDR3: CASKEGQGVMDTQYF; D: TRBD1; size: .; J: TRBJ2-3; V: TRBV2
DNA: TGTGCCAGCACCCTCTCGGAGGGGGCTTACGAGCAGTACTTC; CDR3: CASTLSEGAYEQYF; D: .; size: .; J: TRBJ2-7; V: TRBV7-9
DNA: TGTGCCAGCAGTTTTGGGGCCGGTGGGGGCGCGGGCTATGGCTACACCTTC; CDR3: CASSFGAGGGAGYGYTF; D: .; size: .; J: TRBJ1-2; V: TRBV27
DNA: TGTGCCAGCGGAACCTACGAGCAGTACTTC; CDR3: CASGTYEQYF; D: .; size: .; J: TRBJ2-7; V: TRBV11-2
DNA: TGTGCCAGCAGCTCTGGGGGAGGGACGAATGAAAAACTGTTTTTT; CDR3: CASSSGGGTNEKLFF; D: .; size: .; J: TRBJ1-4; V: TRBV9
DNA: TGCGCCAGCAGCCAAGTGGGAGGGGTGGAGACCCAGTACTTC; CDR3: CASSQVGGVETQYF; D: TRBD2; size: .; J: TRBJ2-5; V: TRBV4-1
DNA: TGTGCCAGCAGCTTAGCGAAAGCACAATTAAACAATGAGCAGTTCTTC; CDR3: CASSLAKAQLNNEQFF; D: .; size: .; J: TRBJ2-1; V: TRBV7-9
DNA: TGTGCCAGCAGGTCGGGACAGGGATCCAGTGAGCAGTTCTTC; CDR3: CASRSGQGSSEQFF; D: TRBD1; size: .; J: TRBJ2-1; V: TRBV6-6
DNA: TGCGCCAGCAGCCTCATGACCCCGGGACTAGCGTCCTACGAGCAGTACTTC; CDR3: CASSLMTPGLASYEQYF; D: TRBD2; size: .; J: TRBJ2-7; V: TRBV4-1
DNA: TGTGCCTGGAGTACAGGAAGTTCCTACAATGAGCAGTTCTTC; CDR3: CAWSTGSSYNEQFF; D: .; size: .; J: TRBJ2-1; V: TRBV30
DNA: TGTGCCAGCAGCTCCGGTGGGGAGGAGCAAGAGACCCAGTACTTC; CDR3: CASSSGGEEQETQYF; D: .; size: .; J: TRBJ2-5; V: TRBV7-9
DNA: TGTGCCATCAGTGGATCGAGCTCCTACGAGCAGTACTTC; CDR3: CAISGSSSYEQYF; D: .; size: .; J: TRBJ2-7; V: TRBV10-3
DNA: TGTGCCAGCAGCGTCTACGTCAGCTCCTACAATGAGCAGTTCTTC; CDR3: CASSVYVSSYNEQFF; D: .; size: .; J: TRBJ2-1; V: TRBV9
DNA: TGTGCCAGCAGCAAGATGCGGGAGGAGGGAGATACGCAGTATTTT; CDR3: CASSKMREEGDTQYF; D: TRBD2; size: .; J: TRBJ2-3; V: TRBV7-9
DNA: TGTGCCAGCAGCAATTTCTCTGCCTACGAGCAGTACTTC; CDR3: CASSNFSAYEQYF; D: .; size: .; J: TRBJ2-7; V: TRBV7-9
DNA: TGTGCCAGCAGTGAAGAGACAGGATTTAGCAATCAGCCCCAGCATTTT; CDR3: CASSEETGFSNQPQHF; D: .; size: .; J: TRBJ1-5; V: TRBV6-1
DNA: TGTGCCAGCAGTGACCAGTACGAGCAGTACTTC; CDR3: CASSDQYEQYF; D: .; size: .; J: TRBJ2-7; V: TRBV6-1
DNA: TGCGCCAGCAGCTTGCGGGGCGGCGGGGAGCTGTTTTTT; CDR3: CASSLRGGGELFF; D: .; size: .; J: TRBJ2-2; V: TRBV5-1
DNA: TGTGCCAGCAGCCTAACGACAGGGTCTTATAATTCACCCCTCCACTTT; CDR3: CASSLTTGSYNSPLHF; D: TRBD1; size: once; J: TRBJ1-6; V: TRBV14
DNA: TGCGCCAGCAGCTACCCTACCGGGGGCACTGAAGCTTTCTTT; CDR3: CASSYPTGGTEAFF; D: .; size: .; J: TRBJ1-1; V: TRBV4-1
DNA: TGTGCCAGTAGTATAGATCTGGAGGGTTCCGGCACAGATACGCAGTATTTT; CDR3: CASSIDLEGSGTDTQYF; D: .; size: .; J: TRBJ2-3; V: TRBV19
DNA: TGTGCCAGCAGTTACGGGCAAACTAGCGGCGATGAGCAGTTCTTC; CDR3: CASSYGQTSGDEQFF; D: TRBD2; size: once; J: TRBJ2-1; V: TRBV6-5
DNA: TGTGCCAGCAGTCACCCCCAGGGACGGCAAAGAGCAGATACGCAGTATTTT; CDR3: CASSHPQGRQRADTQYF; D: .; size: .; J: TRBJ2-3; V: TRBV2
DNA: TGTGCCAGCAGCATCTTCCGGGACAGAGAAACCCTTGAGCAGTACTTC; CDR3: CASSIFRDRETLEQYF; D: TRBD1; size: .; J: TRBJ2-7; V: TRBV7-9
DNA: TGCGCCAGCAGTGGCCCCGGGACAGGGGGCTTTTACGAGCAGTACTTC; CDR3: CASSGPGTGGFYEQYF; D: TRBD1; size: .; J: TRBJ2-7; V: TRBV10-2
DNA: TGTGCCAGCAGTTTCCGACAGGGGGCGGGCGAGCAGTACTTC; CDR3: CASSFRQGAGEQYF; D: TRBD1; size: .; J: TRBJ2-7; V: TRBV27
DNA: TGTGCCTGGGTGGGGGGCCCTTTCAATACGCAGTATTTT; CDR3: CAWVGGPFNTQYF; D: .; size: .; J: TRBJ2-3; V: TRBV30